This T cell receptor beta chain was found in a study of T cell responses to AZD1222 COVID-19 vaccine. Data came from immunoSEQ multiplex PCR; TCRdb stores just in-frame clones and leaves some out. The sample consists of roughly 150,000 clones, about 90% of them appearing once. Samples with a second dose at about 4 or about 12 weeks were pooled together. Trimming took 2 bases from V and 6 from J, leaving 16 bases between them. Germline V CDR1 and CDR2: SGDLS, YYNGEE. The CDR3 has 15 amino acids. The TCR originated in an adult who received the AZD1222 COVID-19 vaccine. V and J are TRBV9 and TRBJ2-3, with D possibly matching TRBD2 (5 bases). Sequencing used peripheral blood, obtained 28 days after the second AZD1222 dose. The DNA of the CDR3 is TGTGCCAGCAGCGTCCACCAGGTTTCGGGGGATACGCAGTATTTT. This translates into CASSVHQVSGDTQYF.